These T cell receptor beta chains were read from a single sample in a study of blood T cell repertoires in COVID-19. Method: immunoSEQ multiplex PCR; TCRdb's copy keeps in-frame clones and lacks some. This sample has fewer than 250,000 clones, with roughly 88% found just once. Material: peripheral blood. The receptors originated from a woman at least 80 years old with COVID-19, enrolled during active disease. CDR3s include the opening cysteine and the closing phenylalanine or tryptophan. A D gene is named only where the DNA matches it firmly. The size field is filled for only some rows; it gives once, few, many or a size class.

d_call: .
clone_size: .
v_call: TRBV18
j_call: TRBJ1-5
cdr3_nt: TGTGCCAGCTCACCCGCCGGTGCGGGCCAGCCCCAGCATTTT
cdr3_aa: CASSPAGAGQPQHF

d_call: .
clone_size: .
v_call: TRBV15
j_call: TRBJ1-1
cdr3_nt: TGTGCCACCAGCAGGCGGGGCGGACTGAACACTGAAGCTTTCTTT
cdr3_aa: CATSRRGGLNTEAFF

d_call: TRBD1
clone_size: few
v_call: TRBV5-8
j_call: TRBJ1-2
cdr3_nt: TGTGCCAGCAGCGAGACAGGGAGCTATGGCTACACCTTC
cdr3_aa: CASSETGSYGYTF

d_call: TRBD2
clone_size: .
v_call: TRBV7-2
j_call: TRBJ2-1
cdr3_nt: TGTGCCAGCAGCCCAGTAAGCACTAGCGGGGGGGGTGAGCAGTTCTTC
cdr3_aa: CASSPVSTSGGGEQFF

d_call: TRBD1
clone_size: .
v_call: TRBV19
j_call: TRBJ1-1
cdr3_nt: TGTGCCAGTAGTCCTTCGACAGGGGCGGGCACTGAAGCTTTCTTT
cdr3_aa: CASSPSTGAGTEAFF

d_call: TRBD2
clone_size: .
v_call: TRBV27
j_call: TRBJ2-5
cdr3_nt: TGTGCCAGCAGTTTGGCACTAGCGGGGGGACGAGAGACCCAGTACTTC
cdr3_aa: CASSLALAGGRETQYF

d_call: TRBD2
clone_size: .
v_call: TRBV5-1
j_call: TRBJ2-5
cdr3_nt: TGCGCCAGCAGCCCCTCTTTGCGGGGGTCCCAAGAGACCCAGTACTTC
cdr3_aa: CASSPSLRGSQETQYF

d_call: TRBD1
clone_size: .
v_call: TRBV5-5
j_call: TRBJ1-5
cdr3_nt: TGTGCCAGCAGCGTGATCCCCGGGACAGGGAAGAATCAGCCCCAGCATTTT
cdr3_aa: CASSVIPGTGKNQPQHF

d_call: TRBD1
clone_size: .
v_call: TRBV6-2/TRBV6-3
j_call: TRBJ2-3
cdr3_nt: TGTGCCAGCAGCCGGGACAGGGGCTCCCACACAGATACGCAGTATTTT
cdr3_aa: CASSRDRGSHTDTQYF

d_call: TRBD1
clone_size: .
v_call: TRBV2
j_call: TRBJ1-2
cdr3_nt: TGTGCCAGCAGCAGTGGAGGGGGCGGCTACACCTTC
cdr3_aa: CASSSGGGGYTF

d_call: .
clone_size: .
v_call: TRBV5-1
j_call: TRBJ2-1
cdr3_nt: TGCGCCAGCAGCTCCCCCCCCGCCGAGGATGAGCAGTTCTTC
cdr3_aa: CASSSPPAEDEQFF

d_call: .
clone_size: .
v_call: TRBV30
j_call: TRBJ2-1
cdr3_nt: TGTGCCTGGAGTCAGGGAAAGGATGAGCAGTTCTTC
cdr3_aa: CAWSQGKDEQFF

d_call: TRBD1
clone_size: .
v_call: TRBV2
j_call: TRBJ1-2
cdr3_nt: TGTGCCAGCAGTGATGGACAGGGATATGGCTACACCTTC
cdr3_aa: CASSDGQGYGYTF

d_call: TRBD2
clone_size: .
v_call: TRBV5-1
j_call: TRBJ2-5
cdr3_nt: TGCGCCAGCAGCGCCTCCCTCACTAGCGGGGGGGCGGTTGAGACCCAGTACTTC
cdr3_aa: CASSASLTSGGAVETQYF

d_call: .
clone_size: .
v_call: TRBV29-1
j_call: TRBJ1-1
cdr3_nt: TGCAGCGTTAATTCAGGTGGGACTGAAGCTTTCTTT
cdr3_aa: CSVNSGGTEAFF

d_call: TRBD1
clone_size: .
v_call: TRBV7-9
j_call: TRBJ1-3
cdr3_nt: TGTGCCAGCAGCTTAGACAGGGGGTCTGGAAACACCATATATTTT
cdr3_aa: CASSLDRGSGNTIYF

d_call: .
clone_size: .
v_call: TRBV5-1
j_call: TRBJ2-2
cdr3_nt: TGCGCCAGCACCCTTTCTACCGCGGGGGCAAACACCGGGGAGCTGTTTTTT
cdr3_aa: CASTLSTAGANTGELFF

d_call: TRBD1
clone_size: once
v_call: TRBV28
j_call: TRBJ1-4
cdr3_nt: TGTGCCAGCAAGAGGGGGCCCACTAATGAAAAACTGTTTTTT
cdr3_aa: CASKRGPTNEKLFF

d_call: TRBD1
clone_size: .
v_call: TRBV12-3/TRBV12-4
j_call: TRBJ1-2
cdr3_nt: TGTGCCAGCAGTTTCGGCCAGGGGGCTGGCTACACCTTC
cdr3_aa: CASSFGQGAGYTF

d_call: TRBD1
clone_size: .
v_call: TRBV18
j_call: TRBJ1-3
cdr3_nt: TGTGCCAGCTCACCACTGTATAAAAACAGGGGAAGCTCTGGAAACACCATATATTTT
cdr3_aa: CASSPLYKNRGSSGNTIYF

d_call: TRBD1
clone_size: .
v_call: TRBV5-1
j_call: TRBJ1-2
cdr3_nt: TGCGCCAGCAGCTCGGGACAGGGGATCTATGGCTACACCTTC
cdr3_aa: CASSSGQGIYGYTF